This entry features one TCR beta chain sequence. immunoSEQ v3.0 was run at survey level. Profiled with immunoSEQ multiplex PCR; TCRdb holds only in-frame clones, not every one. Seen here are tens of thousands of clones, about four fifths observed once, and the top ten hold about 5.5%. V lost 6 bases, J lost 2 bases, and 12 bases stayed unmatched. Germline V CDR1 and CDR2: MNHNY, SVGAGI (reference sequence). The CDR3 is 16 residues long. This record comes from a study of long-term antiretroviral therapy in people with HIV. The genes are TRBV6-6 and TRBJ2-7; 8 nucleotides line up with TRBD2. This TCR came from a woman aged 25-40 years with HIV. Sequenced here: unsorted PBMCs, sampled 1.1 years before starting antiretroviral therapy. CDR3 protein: CASRTGRGGGPYEQYF. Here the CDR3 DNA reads TGTGCCAGCAGAACGGGAAGGGGCGGGGGGCCCTACGAGCAGTACTTC.